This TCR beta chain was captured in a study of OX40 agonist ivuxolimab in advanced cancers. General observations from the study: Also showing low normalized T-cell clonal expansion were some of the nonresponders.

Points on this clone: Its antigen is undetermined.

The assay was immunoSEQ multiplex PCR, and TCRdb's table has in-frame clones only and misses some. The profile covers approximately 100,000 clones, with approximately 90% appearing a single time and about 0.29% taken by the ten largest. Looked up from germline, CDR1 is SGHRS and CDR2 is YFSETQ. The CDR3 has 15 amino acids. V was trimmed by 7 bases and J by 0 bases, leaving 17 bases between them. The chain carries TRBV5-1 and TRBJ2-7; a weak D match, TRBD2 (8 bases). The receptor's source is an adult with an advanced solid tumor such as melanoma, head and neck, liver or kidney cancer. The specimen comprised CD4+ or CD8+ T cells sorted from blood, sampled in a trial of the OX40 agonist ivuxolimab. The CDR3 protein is CASSGGTSSSYEQYF. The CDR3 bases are TGCGCCAGCTCAGGGGGGACTAGTAGCTCCTACGAGCAGTACTTC.